This record looks at one T cell receptor (beta chain) sequence and its context. The V gene's germline CDR1 is LNHDA and CDR2 SQIVND (reference sequence). V lost 2 bases, J lost 0 bases, and 7 bases lay in between. This CDR3 region has 15 residues. Per the original data handling: Using reference gene primer amplification, nucleated cell counts were estimated. Sequencing was performed with immunoSEQ multiplex PCR; in TCRdb, only in-frame clones are kept and a portion is missing. V and J calls plus clone size are reproduced from that table; the DNA served to infer D and trimming. The sample includes 80,000 or so clones, roughly 86% of them seen just once. This entry comes from a study of blood T cell repertoires in COVID-19. About the study: The samples span acute and convalescent COVID-19 from the United States, Italy and Spain.

The sequenced material came from peripheral blood. The sequence came from a woman in her fifties or sixties with acute or convalescent COVID-19. This chain uses TRBV19 with TRBJ1-4; D not certain. CDR3 loop: CASSISPATNEKLFF. In DNA, the CDR3 is TGTGCCAGTAGTATATCCCCTGCAACTAATGAAAAACTGTTTTTT.